Listed here are 9 T cell receptor beta chains from one sample, sequenced in a study of cytomegalovirus exposure and HLA in healthy donors. Primers: 60 Vbeta forward and 13 Jbeta reverse. Assay used: immunoSEQ multiplex PCR; TCRdb lists only in-frame clones, some missing. The repertoire includes a few hundred thousand clones, more than 80% of them detected once, and 2.5% to 3% sits in the top ten. What was sequenced was PBMCs. Receptor source: a young man in good health and CMV-seronegative.

The chain recombines TRBV6-5 with TRBJ1-6; 7 bases line up with TRBD1. CDR1 is MNHEY, CDR2 SVGAGI, per germline. Trimming removed 8 bases from V and 7 bases from J; junction bases left unmatched: 5. The CDR3 loop spans 13 amino acids. The CDR3 bases are TGTGCCAGCTGGAGCAGGGGGAATTCACCCCTCCACTTT. Its translation is CASWSRGNSPLHF.

V and J are TRBV23-1 and TRBJ2-7, with 8 positions matching TRBD1. TRBV23-1 is marked as an open reading frame, function uncertain. The CDR3 is made up of 16 amino acids. Trimming took 0 bases from V and 1 from J; bases not matched to a gene: 5. Here the CDR3 DNA reads TGCGCCAGCAGTCAATCACGACAGGGGCTATCCTACGAGCAGTACTTC. It translates to CASSQSRQGLSYEQYF.

CDR3 loop: CASSLLGQGRTEAFF. CDR3 DNA: TGTGCCAGCAGTTTATTGGGACAGGGGCGCACTGAAGCTTTCTTT. The chain has TRBV28 and TRBJ1-1; 10 positions agree with TRBD1. The CDR3 contains 15 residues. The trim removed 1 base at V and 4 bases at J, leaving 3 bases unmatched. Germline CDR1 and CDR2: MDHEN and SYDVKM.

This clone has just a few counts. This chain links TRBV9 with TRBJ2-4; no clear D gene. The CDR3 length is 15 residues. V shed 4 bases and J shed 4 bases, with 15 bases lying between them. CDR1 is SGDLS, CDR2 YYNGEE, per germline. This CDR3 reads CASSRTSLTKNIQYF. The CDR3 DNA sequence: TGTGCCAGCAGCAGAACCTCGTTAACTAAAAACATTCAGTACTTC.

This chain joins TRBV28 and TRBJ1-2, with 7 bases that match TRBD1. Germline CDR1 reads MDHEN; CDR2 reads SYDVKM. The length of the CDR3 is 12 residues. The ends lost 5 bases at V and 7 bases at J; junction bases unmatched: 4. The CDR3 here is CASSPPGGGYTF. The CDR3 DNA reads TGTGCCAGCAGTCCCCCAGGGGGTGGCTACACCTTC.

This clone appeared a few times. The chain uses TRBV29-1 and TRBJ2-3; TRBD2 matches at 15 bases. V trimming: 6 bases; J trimming: 1 base; junction bases outside the gene matches: 20. The CDR3 extends over 21 amino acids. Germline V CDR1 and CDR2: SQVTM, ANQGSEA. The CDR3 here is CSVESVIVGTSGGQGTDTQYF. Written as DNA, the CDR3 is TGCAGCGTAGAATCGGTTATTGTGGGGACTAGCGGGGGGCAGGGCACAGATACGCAGTATTTT.

V usage is TRBV7-2 and J usage is TRBJ2-3; perhaps TRBD1 as D (5 bases). Trimming took 5 bases from V and 14 from J, leaving 17 bases between them. This CDR3 has 12 residues. Germline V gives CDR1 SGHTA, CDR2 FQGNSA. CDR3 protein: CASSLQGRLLYF. In DNA form, the CDR3 reads TGTGCCAGCAGCCTGCAGGGCCGTCTGCTGTATTTT.

This clone turned up a few times. The chain has TRBV9 and TRBJ2-6; a possible D gene is TRBD2 (7 bases). Germline CDR1 SGDLS, CDR2 YYNGEE. V dropped 0 bases and J dropped 1 base, with 14 bases sitting between them. The CDR3 extends over 18 amino acids. CDR3 DNA: TGTGCCAGCAGCGTAGCCGGGGGGCCCTCTTCTGGGGCCAACGTCCTGACTTTC. It is translated as CASSVAGGPSSGANVLTF.

This clone was counted a single time. DNA for the CDR3: TGTGCCAGCAGCCACCCCCTACAGGGAAACTCCTACGAGCAGTACTTC. Its translation is CASSHPLQGNSYEQYF. This chain links TRBV7-6 with TRBJ2-7; TRBD1 is a possible D gene (6 bases). The germline V gene encodes CDR1 SGHVS and CDR2 FNYEAQ. With 5 bases removed from V and 0 bases from J, the gap between germline ends came to 17 bases. This CDR3 spans 16 amino acids.